This paragraph covers one TCR beta chain sequence. Antigen unknown. The sample originates from a study of CD8 T cells in Susac syndrome. Random hexamers were used to reverse transcribe the RNA input (about 0.5 to 1 ug). A single record per CDR3 protein comes from TCRdb applying MiXCR to the immunoSEQ multiplex PCR reads. The sample lists a few hundred thousand distinct CDR3 sequences, more than 85% occurring once. Overall study results and limits: A relatively small number of individuals underwent TCR sequencing and HLA analysis.

The germline CDR1 and CDR2 sequences are MDHEN and SYDVKM. The CDR3 length is 14 residues. Trimming took 8 bases from V and 2 from J; bases not matched to a gene: 7. The receptor comes from a human donor with multiple sclerosis. The material sequenced was CD8+ T cells from PBMCs. The chain employs TRBV28 and TRBJ2-7, with 9 bases identical to TRBD1. The CDR3 DNA reads TGTGCCAGCGAATCCGGGACAGGGCCCTACGAGCAGTACTTC. Its protein is CASESGTGPYEQYF.